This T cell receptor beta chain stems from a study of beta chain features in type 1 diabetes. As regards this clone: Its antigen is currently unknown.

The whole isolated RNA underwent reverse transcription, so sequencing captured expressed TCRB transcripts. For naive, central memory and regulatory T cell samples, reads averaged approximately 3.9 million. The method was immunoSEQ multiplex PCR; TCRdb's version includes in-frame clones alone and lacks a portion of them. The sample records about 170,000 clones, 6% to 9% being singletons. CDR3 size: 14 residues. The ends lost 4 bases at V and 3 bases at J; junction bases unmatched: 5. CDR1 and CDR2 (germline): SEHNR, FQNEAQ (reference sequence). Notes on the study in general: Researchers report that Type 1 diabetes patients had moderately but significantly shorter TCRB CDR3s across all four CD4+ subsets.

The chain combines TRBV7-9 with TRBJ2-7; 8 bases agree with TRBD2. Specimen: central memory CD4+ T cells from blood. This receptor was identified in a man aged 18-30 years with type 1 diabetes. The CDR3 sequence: CASSYGLAVYEQYF. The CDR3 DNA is TGTGCCAGCAGCTACGGACTAGCAGTCTACGAGCAGTACTTC.